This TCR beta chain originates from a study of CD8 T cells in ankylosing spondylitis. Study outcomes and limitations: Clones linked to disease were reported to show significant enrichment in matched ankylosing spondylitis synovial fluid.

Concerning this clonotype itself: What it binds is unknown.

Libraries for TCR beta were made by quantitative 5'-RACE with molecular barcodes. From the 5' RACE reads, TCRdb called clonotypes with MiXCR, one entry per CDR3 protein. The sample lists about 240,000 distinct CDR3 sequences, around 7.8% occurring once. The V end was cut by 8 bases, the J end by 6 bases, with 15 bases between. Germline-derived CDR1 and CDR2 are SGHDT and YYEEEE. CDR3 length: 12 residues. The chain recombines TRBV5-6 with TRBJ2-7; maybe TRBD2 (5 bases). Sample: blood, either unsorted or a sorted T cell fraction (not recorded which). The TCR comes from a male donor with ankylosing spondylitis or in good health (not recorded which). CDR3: CARSLGVREQYF. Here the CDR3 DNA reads TGTGCCAGGAGCCTCGGGGTCCGCGAGCAGTACTTC.